This entry lists 22 T cell receptor beta chains sequenced from one sample in a study of Graves' ophthalmopathy and Graves' hyperthyroidism. Amplification targeted the TCR beta CDR3 regions, with RNA transcripts as the source material. Amplification began with first-round RT-PCR using HTBI primers, then second-round multiplex PCR was performed. TCRdb re-called the multiplex PCR reads through MiXCR, storing one row per CDR3 protein. Counted here are about 1.1 million distinct CDR3 sequences, less than 45% occurring once; the ten biggest clones make up over 8.5%. Sequenced: peripheral blood or thyroid tissue (not recorded which). Receptors were obtained from an adult man with Graves' hyperthyroidism.

This chain joins TRBV6-5 and TRBJ1-1, with 8 nucleotides matching TRBD1. The CDR3 contains 13 residues. The J segment lost 7 bases and the V segment lost 2 bases, leaving 3 bases of the junction unmatched. Germline V gives CDR1 MNHEY, CDR2 SVGAGI. CDR3 in DNA: TGTGCCAGCAGTTACGGGACAGGAGGTGAAGCTTTCTTT. It yields the protein CASSYGTGGEAFF.

The chain couples TRBV6-5 to TRBJ1-1, with a tentative D call TRBD1 (5 bases). Germline CDR1 is MNHEY and CDR2 is SVGAGI. The CDR3 totals 14 residues. V lost 0 bases and J lost 4, with 9 bases in between. The DNA of the CDR3 is TGTGCCAGCAGTTACTCGAGGGGTAGCACTGAAGCTTTCTTT. Its translation is CASSYSRGSTEAFF.

This clonotype appeared a few times. The junction differs from germline at one of its ends, possibly a read error. The chain is built from TRBV5-1 and TRBJ2-2, with D possibly TRBD2 on 5 matching bases. From germline, CDR1 is SGHRS and CDR2 YFSETQ. CDR3 length: 15 amino acids. The CDR3 bases are TGCGCCAGCAGCTTGGACAGCCCGAACACCGGGGAGCTGTCTTTT. It encodes CASSLDSPNTGELSF.

The chain uses TRBV12-3 or TRBV12-4 and TRBJ1-1; TRBD1 might be the D (5 bases). CDR3 length: 14 residues. V was cut by 5 bases and J by 4 bases, with 14 bases left in between. CDR3 nucleotides: TGTGCCAGCAGTGAAGACAGTCTGGGCACTGAAGCTTTCTTT. The encoded protein is CASSEDSLGTEAFF.

This clonotype was recorded at least ten times. The J gene is TRBJ1-5, the V gene TRBV2; D not certain. The V gene lost 0 bases and the J gene lost 0 bases, with 12 bases spanning the gap. Germline loops: CDR1 SNHLY, CDR2 FYNNEI. This CDR3 comprises 17 residues. The CDR3 is CASSEALPGNSNQPQHF. DNA of the CDR3: TGTGCCAGCAGTGAAGCGCTTCCGGGTAATAGCAATCAGCCCCAGCATTTT.

Only a few counts were recorded for this clonotype. CDR3 sequence reads: CASSRGQENHEQYF. The CDR3 bases are TGTGCCAGCAGTCGTGGACAGGAGAACCACGAGCAGTACTTC. The rearrangement links TRBV6-5 to TRBJ2-7; 7 bases match TRBD1. Losses at the gene ends were 5 bases for V and 5 bases for J; bases not matched to a gene: 9. The germline V gene has CDR1 MNHEY and CDR2 SVGAGI. The CDR3 has 14 residues.

J is TRBJ2-7 and V is TRBV7-2; TRBD1 matches 9 bases. CDR1 SGHTA and CDR2 FQGNSA come from the germline V gene. This CDR3 has 14 amino acids. Trimming removed 6 bases from V and 2 bases from J; junction bases left unmatched: 5. CDR3 amino acids: CASSFTGGPYEQYF. As DNA, the CDR3 is TGTGCCAGCAGTTTTACAGGGGGCCCCTACGAGCAGTACTTC.

This clonotype appeared many times. The rearrangement links TRBV6-5 to TRBJ1-6; no firm D call. The CDR3 consists of 14 residues. Germline V CDR1 and CDR2: MNHEY, SVGAGI. V gave up 0 bases and J gave up 11 bases, with 11 bases separating them. CDR3 residues: CASSYSIGGPPLHF. DNA of the CDR3: TGTGCCAGCAGTTACTCGATCGGCGGCCCACCCCTCCACTTT.

A word on this clonotype: A much larger clonotype is one base distant, so this may be a read error. The V gene is TRBV10-3, the J gene TRBJ1-2; D is uncertain. Looked up from germline, CDR1 is ENHRY and CDR2 is SYGVKD. The V end lost 6 bases, the J end lost 2 bases, and 13 bases lay between the germline ends. The CDR3 totals 14 residues. CDR3 region: CAIRESGINYGYTF. CDR3 nucleotide sequence: TGTGCCATCAGAGAATCCGGGATCAACTATGGCTACACCTTC.

On this clonotype: Since a much larger clone is just one base distant, this may be a read error. The rearrangement joins TRBV7-4 to TRBJ1-3; maybe TRBD1 (6 bases). Germline-derived CDR1 and CDR2 are SGHVT and SQSDAQ. The CDR3 totals 16 residues. CDR3 coding DNA: TGTGCCAGCAGCTTAGCGAGGCGGGTCTCGGGGGACACCACATATTTT. It encodes CASSLARRVSGDTTYF.

The CDR3 here is CASSTEGAETQYF. The CDR3 coding sequence is TGTGCCAGCAGCACGGAGGGGGCAGAGACCCAGTACTTC. This rearrangement joins TRBV7-9 to TRBJ2-5; weak D call: TRBD1 (7 bases). The CDR3 runs to 13 residues. V was clipped by 5 bases and J by 4 bases, with 11 bases between them. Looked up from germline, CDR1 is SEHNR and CDR2 is FQNEAQ (reference sequence). Full variable domain (rest looked up from reference TRBV7-9 and TRBJ2-5): DTGVSQNPRHKITKRGQNVTFRCDPISEHNRLYWYRQTLGQGPEFLTYFQNEAQLEKSRLLSDRFSAERPKGSFSTLEIQRTEQGDSAMYLCASSTEGAETQYFGPGTRLLVL.

The chain is built from TRBV12-3 or TRBV12-4 and TRBJ1-1, with D uncertain. This CDR3 has 14 residues. Trimming pared 8 bases from V and 5 bases from J, leaving 18 bases between. CDR3 coding DNA: TGTGCCAGCTCCTCAAGTGTTCGGAGGACTGAAGCTTTCTTT. Protein product: CASSSSVRRTEAFF.

This clonotype was found many times. The rearrangement uses TRBV11-2 and TRBJ1-5; 7 positions agree with TRBD1. CDR3 length: 15 residues. Germline V gene sequence: CDR1 SGHAT, CDR2 FQNNGV. Unmatched junction bases numbered 6, after V lost 0 bases and J lost 7 bases. This CDR3 reads CASSLEGQPHQPQHF. CDR3 DNA sequence: TGTGCCAGCAGCTTAGAGGGACAGCCCCACCAGCCCCAGCATTTT.

There are many counts of this clonotype. The chain has TRBV7-9 and TRBJ1-1; D remains ambiguous. CDR3 length: 13 amino acids. Trimming took off 5 bases at V and 9 bases at J, with 16 bases between the two ends. Germline V gives CDR1 SEHNR, CDR2 FQNEAQ (reference sequence). As DNA, the CDR3 is TGTGCCAGCAGCACACGGGGTACGCTCCAAGCTTTCTTT. It specifies CASSTRGTLQAFF.

This clonotype was counted a few times. The V and J genes are TRBV2 and TRBJ1-5; D is possibly TRBD1 (5 bases). The CDR3 has 15 amino acids. Germline loops: CDR1 SNHLY, CDR2 FYNNEI. The V and J ends lost 7 bases and 2 bases respectively, with 15 bases between them. The CDR3 sequence is CASMGGGRGNQPQHF. The CDR3 bases are TGTGCCAGCATGGGGGGAGGTAGGGGCAATCAGCCCCAGCATTTT.

The chain recombines TRBV10-2 with TRBJ2-5, with TRBD1 matching over 7 bases. CDR1 is WSHSY and CDR2 is SAAADI in the germline V gene. Trimming cost V 3 bases and J 5 bases; bases outside gene matches: 12. This CDR3 contains 16 residues. DNA of the CDR3: TGCGCCAGCAGTGACCCCGAGGACAGGCTTCGGGAGACCCAGTACTTC. It is translated as CASSDPEDRLRETQYF.

This sequence joins TRBV7-2 and TRBJ1-2; a possible D gene is TRBD1 (6 bases). Germline values: CDR1 SGHTA, CDR2 FQGNSA. V lost 7 bases and J 7 bases, leaving 13 bases between the germline ends. There are 12 residues in the CDR3. The CDR3 region has the DNA TGTGCCAGCAACCGGGGGGGCACTGGCTACACCTTC. As protein: CASNRGGTGYTF.

The sample holds a few counts of this clonotype. The chain is built from TRBV20-1 and TRBJ2-3; TRBD1 matches at 7 bases. Germline assignment: CDR1 DFQATT and CDR2 SNEGSKA (reference sequence). The CDR3 totals 14 residues. Unmatched junction bases numbered 7, after V lost 6 bases and J lost 1 base. The CDR3 sequence: CSARQGAGTDTQYF. CDR3 nucleotides: TGCAGTGCAAGACAGGGCGCGGGCACAGATACGCAGTATTTT.

V usage is TRBV10-3 and J usage is TRBJ1-5; 8 positions match TRBD1. This CDR3 region has 14 residues. The V gene's germline CDR1 is ENHRY and CDR2 SYGVKD. V shed 7 bases, J shed 7 bases, and the junction held 9 bases outside the gene matches. The CDR3 coding sequence is TGTGCCATCACCGAGGACAGGGCACAGCAGCCCCAGCATTTT. Encoded protein: CAITEDRAQQPQHF.

The rearrangement joins TRBV6-1 to TRBJ2-7; TRBD2 matches at 7 bases. The germline V gene encodes CDR1 MNHNS and CDR2 SASEGT. With V trimmed by 5 bases and J by 5 bases, 12 bases remained unmatched. The CDR3 length is 15 residues. Written as DNA, the CDR3 is TGTGCCAGCAGTTATAGTGGCGGGAGTATCGACGAGCAGTACTTC. Translating it yields CASSYSGGSIDEQYF.

This clonotype was seen at least ten times. V usage is TRBV4-1 and J usage is TRBJ1-1; possible D gene TRBD1, 6 bases. CDR1 is MGHRA and CDR2 is YSYEKL in the germline V gene. This CDR3 region has 17 residues. The V and J ends lost 2 bases and 5 bases respectively, with 21 bases between them. The CDR3 sequence is CASSQTTGILGRTEAFF. Written as DNA, the CDR3 is TGCGCCAGCAGCCAAACCACAGGGATTCTAGGTCGTACTGAAGCTTTCTTT.

In regard to this clonotype: One junction end disagrees with the germline gene, perhaps due to a read error. The rearrangement links TRBV20-1 to TRBJ2-6; TRBD1 might be the D (6 bases). Germline assignment: CDR1 DFQATT and CDR2 SNEGSKA (reference sequence). The length of the CDR3 is 11 residues. CDR3 DNA sequence: TGCAGTGCCAGGACAGACTGGAATGAAGCTTTC. It translates to CSARTDWNEAF.